This paragraph covers one T cell receptor (beta chain) sequence. The data are from a study of technical replicates of blood from several donors. Only in-frame clones appear in the TCRdb table, and some are missing; sequencing was by immunoSEQ multiplex PCR. Here the sample spans 80,000 to 90,000 clones, less than 95% being singletons. The germline CDR1 and CDR2 sequences are SGHRS and YFSETQ. After removal of 2 bases from V and 3 bases from J, the junction contained 3 bases not matched to a gene. The CDR3 sequence is 16 residues long. The source material was T cells isolated from PBMCs. The clonotype originates from a human donor in good health. V is TRBV5-1 and J is TRBJ2-2; 11 bases are a match to TRBD1. CDR3 in DNA: TGCGCCAGCAGCTTAGGACAGGGGGCGTACACCGGGGAGCTGTTTTTT. Protein product: CASSLGQGAYTGELFF.